Listed here is a single T cell receptor beta chain. Antigen: not known. From germline, CDR1 is SGHVS and CDR2 FQNEAQ. The CDR3 is made up of 17 amino acids. J gave up 5 bases and V 4 bases, and 11 bases lay outside the gene matches. The data stem from a study of CD8+CD57+ T cells in acquired aplastic anemia. All patients picked for sequencing had shown, by flow cytometry, an expansion of CD8+CD57+ cells. Genomic DNA, serving as template, underwent TCR beta VDJ and CDR3 profiling. MiXCR, applied by TCRdb to the reads, yields one record per CDR3 protein. The data contain more than 150,000 distinct CDR3 sequences, around half of them singletons. Study conclusions and caveats: Both patients and controls carried the same twenty-nine CD8+ CDR3 sequences.

This TCR came from a human donor with aplastic anemia. The sequenced sample consisted of sorted CD4+, CD8+, or CD8+CD57+ T cells (not recorded which) from PBMCs. The chain joins TRBV7-8 to TRBJ2-5; TRBD1 aligns across 12 bases. This chain's CDR3 is CASSSSGTGGWGETQYF. In DNA form, the CDR3 reads TGTGCCAGCAGCTCCTCCGGGACAGGGGGCTGGGGGGAGACCCAGTACTTC.